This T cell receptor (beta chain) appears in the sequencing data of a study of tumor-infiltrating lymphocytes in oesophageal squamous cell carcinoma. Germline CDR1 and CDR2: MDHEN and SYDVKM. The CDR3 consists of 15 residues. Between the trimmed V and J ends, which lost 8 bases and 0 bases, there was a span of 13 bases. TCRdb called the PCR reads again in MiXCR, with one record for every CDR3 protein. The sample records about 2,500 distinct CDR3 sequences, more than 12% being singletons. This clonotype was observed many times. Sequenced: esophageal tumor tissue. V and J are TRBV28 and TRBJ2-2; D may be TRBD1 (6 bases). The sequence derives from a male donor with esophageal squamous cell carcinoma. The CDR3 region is CASWGHYTNTGELFF. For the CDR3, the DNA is TGTGCCAGCTGGGGACACTATACGAACACCGGGGAGCTGTTTTTT. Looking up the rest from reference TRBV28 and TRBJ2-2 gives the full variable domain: DVKVTQSSRYLVKRTGEKVFLECVQDMDHENMFWYRQDPGLGLRLIYFSYDVKMKEKGDIPEGYSVSREKKERFSLILESASTNQTSMYLCASWGHYTNTGELFFGEGSRLTVL.